The clone carrying this T cell receptor (beta chain) was recorded a few times. The target antigen is unknown. The data were taken from a study of CD8 T cells in ankylosing spondylitis. Notes on the study in general: Past studies reported some motif variants in reactive arthritis synovial fluid and blood. Apparently characteristic of ankylosing spondylitis blood was a TCR beta motif (about 8 highly homologous variants). Disease-linked clones reportedly showed significant enrichment in matched ankylosing spondylitis synovial fluid. Disease-associated clones were CD8+ and fairly uncommon in peripheral blood.

The CDR3 is 13 residues long. Trimming pared 5 bases from V and 1 base from J, leaving 8 bases between. Construction of TCR beta libraries was performed using quantitative 5'-RACE with molecular barcodes. TCRdb reprocessed the 5' RACE reads with MiXCR, giving one entry per CDR3 protein. The data show over 400,000 distinct CDR3 sequences, roughly 27% seen once. The source is a male donor with ankylosing spondylitis. The chain is built from TRBV12-3 or TRBV12-4 and TRBJ1-1; D unclear. Sequenced input: blood, either unsorted or a sorted T cell fraction (not recorded which). The CDR3 is CASSPRSNTEAFF. CDR3 DNA sequence: TGTGCCAGCAGTCCTAGGTCGAACACTGAAGCTTTCTTT.